This section outlines one TCR beta chain sequence together with its context. Antigen unknown. These data belong to a study of CD8 T cells in ankylosing spondylitis. Study-wide results and caveats: Those disease-linked clones were CD8+; they were also relatively rare in peripheral blood. Reports of some motif variants in reactive arthritis synovial fluid and blood predate this one. The study looked at matched synovial fluid samples from ankylosing spondylitis patients. Disease-linked clones were reported to be significantly enriched there. A motif of under 10 highly homologous TCR beta variants was seen as apparently characteristic of ankylosing spondylitis blood.

As the method for making TCR beta libraries, quantitative 5'-RACE with molecular barcodes was used. TCRdb re-called the 5' RACE reads with MiXCR, one entry per CDR3 protein. This sample has around 130,000 distinct CDR3 sequences; roughly 18% occur once, and the top ten carry roughly a third. The CDR3 length is 11 residues. The V gene lost 11 bases and the J gene lost 0 bases, with 4 bases spanning the gap. CDR1 is MGHDK and CDR2 is SYGVNS in the germline V gene. The sample comprised blood, either unsorted or a sorted T cell fraction (not recorded which). This chain connects TRBV25-1 to TRBJ2-2; D ambiguous. This TCR came from a male donor with ankylosing spondylitis. This CDR3 is CAPANTGELFF. CDR3 DNA sequence: TGTGCCCCAGCGAACACCGGGGAGCTGTTTTTT.